This T cell receptor beta chain appears in the sequencing data of a study of spatial heterogeneity in lung cancer. For the study at large: Samples came from around 70 TRACERx patients with untreated early-stage lung cancer. For the average unique TCR and UMI combination, more than eight occurrences appeared in raw reads.

This clonotype showed up just once. This sample's time point: blood at routine non-recurrence follow-up after resection. Extraction of whole RNA from tumor, nontumor lung or frozen PBMC preceded unsorted sequencing. Germline V gene lookup returns CDR1 SEHNR and CDR2 FQNEAQ (reference sequence). V lost 4 bases, J lost 8 bases, and 8 bases stayed unmatched. CDR3 length: 14 residues. Each TCR cDNA molecule carried a unique molecular identifier. TCRdb re-called the 5' RACE reads with MiXCR, one entry per CDR3 protein. The sample consists of around 110,000 distinct CDR3 sequences, more than 10% of them appearing once.

This clonotype was obtained from a male donor with early-stage non-small cell lung cancer. The chain has TRBV7-9 and TRBJ1-5; TRBD1 matches at 7 bases. The starting material was PBMCs, obtained at follow-up. The CDR3 sequence: CASSYGTVDEPQHF. CDR3 sequence (DNA): TGTGCCAGCAGCTATGGGACAGTCGACGAGCCCCAGCATTTT.